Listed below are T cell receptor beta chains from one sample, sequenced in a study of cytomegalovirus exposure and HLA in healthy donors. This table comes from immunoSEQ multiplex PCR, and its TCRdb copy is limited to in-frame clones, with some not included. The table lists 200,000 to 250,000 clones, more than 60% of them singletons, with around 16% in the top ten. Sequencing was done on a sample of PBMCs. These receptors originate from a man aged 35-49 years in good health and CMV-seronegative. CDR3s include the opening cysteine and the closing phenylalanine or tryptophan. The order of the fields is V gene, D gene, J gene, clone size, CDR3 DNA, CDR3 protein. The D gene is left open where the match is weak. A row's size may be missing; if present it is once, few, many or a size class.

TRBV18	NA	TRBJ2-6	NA	TGTGCCAGCTCACCATCCGTCTCTGGGGCCAACGTCCTGACTTTC	CASSPSVSGANVLTF
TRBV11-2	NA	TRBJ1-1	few	TGTGCCAGCAGTATACAGAGATTGAACACTGAAGCTTTCTTT	CASSIQRLNTEAFF
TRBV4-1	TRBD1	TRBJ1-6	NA	TGCGCCAGCAGCCGCGGGACAGGGGGTAATAATTCACCCCTCCACTTT	CASSRGTGGNNSPLHF
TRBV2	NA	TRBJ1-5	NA	TGTGCCAGCAACCCCAGGGGAAATCAGCCCCAGCATTTT	CASNPRGNQPQHF
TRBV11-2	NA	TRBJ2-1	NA	TGTGCCAGCAGCTGGGGAGACTTCTTATACAATGAGCAGTTCTTC	CASSWGDFLYNEQFF
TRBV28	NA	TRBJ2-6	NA	TGTGCCAGCAGTCTACGCTCTGGGGCCAACGTCCTGACTTTC	CASSLRSGANVLTF
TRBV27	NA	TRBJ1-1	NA	TGTGCCAGCAGCCATGACAGTGTCACTGAAGCTTTCTTT	CASSHDSVTEAFF
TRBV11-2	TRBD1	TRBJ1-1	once	TGTGCCAGCAGGAGGACAGGGACCCACACTGAAGCTTTCTTT	CASRRTGTHTEAFF
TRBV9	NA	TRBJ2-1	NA	TGTGCCAGCAGCGTAGTAGATACAGCGGGTGCCTACAATGAGCAGTTCTTC	CASSVVDTAGAYNEQFF
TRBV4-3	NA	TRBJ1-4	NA	TGCGCCAGCAGCCCCACTTGGGAGGGTGAAAAACTGTTTTTT	CASSPTWEGEKLFF
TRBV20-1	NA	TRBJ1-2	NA	TGCAGTGCTGCCTTAGACTATGGCTACACCTTC	CSAALDYGYTF
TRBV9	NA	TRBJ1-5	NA	TGTGCCAGCAGCGAGAGCGTTGGGTCCAATCAGCCCCAGCATTTT	CASSESVGSNQPQHF
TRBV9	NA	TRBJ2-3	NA	TGTGCCAGCAGCGCCCCGGGTGGAGATACGCAGTATTTT	CASSAPGGDTQYF
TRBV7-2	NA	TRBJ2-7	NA	TGTGCCAGCAGCTTAGGGCGAGGAGACTACGAGCAGTACTTC	CASSLGRGDYEQYF
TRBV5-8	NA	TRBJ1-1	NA	TGTGCCAGCAGCTTGGTCAATGAAGCTTTCTTT	CASSLVNEAFF
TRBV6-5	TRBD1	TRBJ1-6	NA	TGTGCCAGCAGTTACTCGTCTGGGACAGGGGATTCACCCCTCCACTTT	CASSYSSGTGDSPLHF
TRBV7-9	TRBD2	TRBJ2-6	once	TGTTCCAGCAGTCCAGCGGGAGGGTCTGGGGCCAACGTCCTGACTTTC	CSSSPAGGSGANVLTF
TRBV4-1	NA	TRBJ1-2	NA	TGCGCCAGCAGCCACACTAACTATGGCTACACCTTC	CASSHTNYGYTF
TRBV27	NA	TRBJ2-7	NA	TGTGCCAGCAGTCCGACAGAACCCTACGAGCAGTACTTC	CASSPTEPYEQYF
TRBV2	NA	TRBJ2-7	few	TGTGCCAGCAGTGAGAGCATGAAGCAGTACTTC	CASSESMKQYF
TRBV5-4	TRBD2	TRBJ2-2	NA	TGTGCCAGCAGTAAGAAGTACGGGCTAGCGGGAGGGTCGAACACCGGGGAGCTGTTTTTT	CASSKKYGLAGGSNTGELFF
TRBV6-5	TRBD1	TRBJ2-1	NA	TGTGCCAGCAGTTACACACAGGGGAGATCGAATGAGCAGTTCTTC	CASSYTQGRSNEQFF
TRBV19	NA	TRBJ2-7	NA	TGTGCCAGTAGTTCGGTCAGGGGCGACCACGAGCAGTACTTC	CASSSVRGDHEQYF
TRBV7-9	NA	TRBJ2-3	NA	TGTGCCAGCAGCCCTCCACAGGAGACTAGCACAGATACGCAGTATTTT	CASSPPQETSTDTQYF
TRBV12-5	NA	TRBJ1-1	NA	TGTGCTAGTGGTTTGGGACAGGTCCCCAACACTGAAGCTTTCTTT	CASGLGQVPNTEAFF
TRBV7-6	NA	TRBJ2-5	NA	TGTGCCAGCATCATGCATGAGACTAGACCCCAAGAGACCCAGTACTTC	CASIMHETRPQETQYF
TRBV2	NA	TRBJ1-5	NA	TGTGCCAGCAGTGAAGGGTGGAGTTCCTCCGGTCAGCATTTT	CASSEGWSSSGQHF
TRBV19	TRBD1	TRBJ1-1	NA	TGTGCCAGTAGTGTGTGGACAGGGGACACTGAAGCTTTCTTT	CASSVWTGDTEAFF
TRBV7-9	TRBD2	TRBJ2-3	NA	TGTGCCAGCAGCTTAGCGGAGACTAGCGGGAGTGGGCAGTATTTT	CASSLAETSGSGQYF
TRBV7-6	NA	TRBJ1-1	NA	TGTGCCAGCAGCTTAGCCCGTAACACTGAAGCTTTCTTT	CASSLARNTEAFF
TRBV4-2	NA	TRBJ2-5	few	TGTGCCAGCAGCCAAGAAGGTAGGGGGGGAGAAGAGACCCAGTACTTC	CASSQEGRGGEETQYF
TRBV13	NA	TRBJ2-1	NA	TGTGCCAGCAGCTTATGGCCTCAAGGGGGCAATGAGCAGTTCTTC	CASSLWPQGGNEQFF
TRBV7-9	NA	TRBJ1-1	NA	TGTGCCAGCAGCTTAGGCCTATTGAACACTGAAGCTTTCTTT	CASSLGLLNTEAFF
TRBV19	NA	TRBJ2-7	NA	TGTGCCAGTAGTATAGATGGCGGCTCCTACGAGCAGTACTTC	CASSIDGGSYEQYF
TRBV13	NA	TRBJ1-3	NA	TGTGCCAGCAGCTGGACGGACTGGAACTCTGGAAACACCATATATTTT	CASSWTDWNSGNTIYF
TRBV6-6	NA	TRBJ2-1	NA	TGTGCCAGCAGCGAGTCCAGCGTCTCCTACAATGAGCAGTTCTTC	CASSESSVSYNEQFF
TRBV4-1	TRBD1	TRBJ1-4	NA	TGCGCCAGCAGACGTGACTCGGGACAGATGTATGAAAAACTGTTTTTT	CASRRDSGQMYEKLFF
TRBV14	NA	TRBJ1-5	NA	TGTGCCAGCAGCCAGAACATGAATCAGCCCCAGCATTTT	CASSQNMNQPQHF
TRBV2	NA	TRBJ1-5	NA	TGTGCCAGCCTTCTGGAGGGAAGCAATCAGCCCCAGCATTTT	CASLLEGSNQPQHF
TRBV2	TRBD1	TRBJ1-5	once	TGTGCCAGCAGTGGGGACAGGGGGCAAGGACAGCCCCAGCATTTT	CASSGDRGQGQPQHF
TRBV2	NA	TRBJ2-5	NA	TGTGCCAGCATAAAGGCAGGGGACGAGACCCAGTACTTC	CASIKAGDETQYF
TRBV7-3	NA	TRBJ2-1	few	TGTGCCAGCAGCTTAACCCAGACTAGGTCTGAGCAGTTCTTC	CASSLTQTRSEQFF
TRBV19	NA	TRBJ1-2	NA	TGTGCCAGTAGCCAGGGCAGATATTTCTCCGGCTACACCTTC	CASSQGRYFSGYTF
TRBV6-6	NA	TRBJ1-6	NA	TGTGCCAGCAGTTACTCGGCCAGCTATAATTCACCCCTCCACTTT	CASSYSASYNSPLHF
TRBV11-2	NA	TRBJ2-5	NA	TGTGCCAGCAGCTTTTCCGGAGGGAGCCAAGAGACCCAGTACTTC	CASSFSGGSQETQYF